This T cell receptor (beta chain) was sequenced during a study of monozygotic twins with inflammatory bowel disease. Comments on this clonotype: Antigen unknown.

From the 5' RACE reads, TCRdb lists one entry per CDR3 protein and no DNA. The repertoire table contains about 330,000 distinct CDR3 sequences. CDR3 size: 15 residues. Germline V CDR1 and CDR2: SGHDN, FVKESK. The total RNA came straight from whole blood, and T cells were not sorted beforehand. Findings of the study overall: Reduced clonotype sharing with other individuals was observed in IBD patients relative to healthy twins, especially with disease activity.

The material sequenced was blood. The sequence was obtained from a human donor with ulcerative colitis or Crohn's disease, or a healthy co-twin of an affected twin (not recorded which). The chain is built from TRBV14 and TRBJ2-5; TCRdb names TRBD2, which stays unverified in the absence of DNA. Here the CDR3 reads CASSPQRLAWETQYF.